This passage covers 32 T cell receptor beta chains from one sample sequenced in a study of T cell responses to AZD1222 COVID-19 vaccine. Sequencing used immunoSEQ multiplex PCR; TCRdb keeps in-frame clones, though not all of them. The sample lists roughly 120,000 clones; about nine tenths were seen once. The source material was peripheral blood, sampled on day 0 of AZD1222 vaccination. Source of these receptors: an adult in good health.

V gene TRBV29-1 combines with J gene TRBJ1-2; D unresolved. Germline V lookup: CDR1 SQVTM, CDR2 ANQGSEA. This CDR3 region has 12 residues. Trimming shortened V by 2 bases and J by 8 bases, and 12 bases separated the two germline ends. The CDR3 is CSVEQGRGGYTF. CDR3 coding DNA: TGCAGCGTTGAACAAGGCCGTGGAGGCTACACCTTC.

As for this clone: A junction end diverges from the germline sequence, so it may reflect a read error. CDR3 region: CASSPTIWEYGTKAFF. CDR3 coding DNA: TGTGCCAGCAGTCCCACGATATGGGAGTACGGCACTAAAGCTTTCTTT. This chain uses TRBV27 with TRBJ1-1; no clear D gene. The CDR3 is 16 amino acids. Germline values: CDR1 MNHEY, CDR2 SMNVEV (reference sequence).

V usage is TRBV7-9 and J usage is TRBJ1-5; 9 bases line up with TRBD1. The V and J ends lost 4 bases and 2 bases, in that order; junction bases with no gene match: 3. CDR1 and CDR2 (germline): SEHNR, FQNEAQ (reference sequence). CDR3 length: 15 amino acids. The CDR3 nucleotides read TGTGCCAGCAGCTGGGGACAGGGACGCAATCAGCCCCAGCATTTT. Amino acids: CASSWGQGRNQPQHF.

The chain has TRBV10-3 and TRBJ2-6, with D possibly being TRBD1 (6 bases). This CDR3 spans 15 amino acids. Deletions cut 10 bases from V and 4 bases from J, with 17 bases between. The germline CDR1 and CDR2 sequences are ENHRY and SYGVKD. Here the CDR3 DNA reads TGTGCCACGGCCCCAGGGGCTATGGGGGCCAACGTCCTGACTTTC. Amino acids: CATAPGAMGANVLTF.

J is TRBJ2-3 and V is TRBV5-4, with unresolved D. Germline V gives CDR1 SGHNT, CDR2 YYREEE (reference sequence). Trimming cost V 0 bases and J 0 bases, with 5 bases left between them. The CDR3 is made up of 14 amino acids. CDR3 nucleotide sequence: TGTGCCAGCAGCTTGGATCAGAGCACAGATACGCAGTATTTT. This translates into CASSLDQSTDTQYF. The complete variable domain, with remaining parts taken from reference TRBV5-4 and TRBJ2-3, reads ETGVTQSPTHLIKTRGQQVTLRCSSQSGHNTVSWYQQALGQGPQFIFQYYREEENGRGNFPPRFSGLQFPNYSSELNVNALELDDSALYLCASSLDQSTDTQYFGPGTRLTVL.

This chain uses TRBV4-1 with TRBJ1-2; 11 bases align to TRBD1. CDR3 length: 15 amino acids. Germline V gene lookup returns CDR1 MGHRA and CDR2 YSYEKL. V shed 1 base and J 5 bases; nucleotides not matched to a gene: 3. DNA of the CDR3: TGCGCCAGCAGCCAAGCCGGACAGGGGGCGTATGGCTACACCTTC. It is translated as CASSQAGQGAYGYTF.

The chain is built from TRBV28 and TRBJ1-2; TRBD1 matches 7 bases. This CDR3 is 15 amino acids long. The ends lost 2 bases at V and 1 base at J; junction bases unmatched: 4. The germline V gene has CDR1 MDHEN and CDR2 SYDVKM. DNA for the CDR3: TGTGCCAGCAGTTTAACCACAGGGGATAACTATGGCTACACCTTC. It translates to CASSLTTGDNYGYTF.

The chain couples TRBV7-2 to TRBJ1-2, with TRBD1 matching 8 bases. CDR3 length: 16 amino acids. Germline loops: CDR1 SGHTA, CDR2 FQGNSA. V lost 5 bases, J lost 6 bases, and 14 bases stayed unmatched. CDR3 DNA: TGTGCCAGCAGCCCGGGACAGGCGGGCCCAAATGATGGCTACACCTTC. This gives the protein CASSPGQAGPNDGYTF.

The chain has TRBV14 and TRBJ2-7; 8 nucleotides agree with TRBD1. Germline CDR1 is SGHDN and CDR2 is FVKESK. The CDR3 consists of 14 residues. J gave up 5 bases and V 0 bases, and 3 bases lay outside the gene matches. The CDR3 reads CASSQEDRADEQYF. The CDR3 DNA sequence: TGTGCCAGCAGCCAAGAGGACAGGGCAGACGAGCAGTACTTC. Filled out from reference TRBV14 and TRBJ2-7, the complete variable domain reads EAGVTQFPSHSVIEKGQTVTLRCDPISGHDNLYWYRRVMGKEIKFLLHFVKESKQDESGMPNNRFLAERTGGTYSTLKVQPAELEDSGVYFCASSQEDRADEQYFGPGTRLTVT.

This clone was observed once. The rearrangement links TRBV7-9 to TRBJ1-2; D is undetermined. The germline V and J ends were trimmed by 1 base and 6 bases, with 6 bases remaining between them. Germline lookup yields CDR1 SEHNR and CDR2 FQNEAQ (reference sequence). The CDR3 loop spans 12 amino acids. The CDR3 loop reads CASSLGSDGYTF. For the CDR3, the DNA is TGTGCCAGCAGCTTAGGATCGGATGGCTACACCTTC.

The rearrangement joins TRBV6-4 to TRBJ1-4; 7 nucleotides align to TRBD1. Losses at the gene ends were 7 bases for V and 0 bases for J; bases not matched to a gene: 5. CDR3 length: 15 amino acids. Per germline, CDR1 MRHNA and CDR2 SNTAGT. The CDR3 sequence: CASTGQSATNEKLFF. In DNA form, the CDR3 reads TGTGCCAGCACGGGACAGTCTGCAACTAATGAAAAACTGTTTTTT.

CDR3 DNA: TGTGCCGGCGGGGGGCGGGGCTCTAGCACAGATACGCAGTATTTT. It translates to CAGGGRGSSTDTQYF. V and J are TRBV30 and TRBJ2-3, with TRBD2 identical over 8 bases. The V segment lost 8 bases and the J segment 0 bases; nucleotides outside the gene matches: 10. The CDR3 consists of 15 residues. CDR1 and CDR2 from the germline V gene are GTSNPN and SVGIG (reference sequence).

CDR3 residues: CASSWGTGLNTEAFF. CDR3 nucleotides: TGTGCCAGCAGCTGGGGAACAGGGTTGAACACTGAAGCTTTCTTT. The chain combines TRBV5-6 with TRBJ1-1; maybe TRBD1 (6 bases). Germline CDR1 SGHDT, CDR2 YYEEEE. There are 15 residues in the CDR3. Trimming took 3 bases from V and 0 from J, leaving 12 bases between them.

The CDR3 region has the DNA TGTGCCAGCAGCCTAACAGGGGCAGATACGCAGTATTTT. Translating it yields CASSLTGADTQYF. The chain recombines TRBV5-4 with TRBJ2-3, with TRBD1 matching 7 bases. The CDR3 spans 13 residues. CDR1 SGHNT and CDR2 YYREEE come from the germline V gene (reference sequence). V shed 4 bases and J 4 bases; nucleotides not matched to a gene: 3.

This chain joins TRBV3-1 (or the pseudogene TRBV3-2) and TRBJ1-6; D possibly corresponds to TRBD1 (6 bases). With 1 base removed from V and 9 bases from J, the gap between germline ends came to 13 bases. CDR3 length: 15 residues. Per the germline V gene, CDR1 is LGHDT and CDR2 is YNNKEL (reference sequence). The CDR3 loop reads CASSQGDRQGSPLHF. CDR3 nucleotide sequence: TGTGCCAGCAGCCAAGGAGACAGGCAAGGTTCACCCCTCCACTTT.

The chain carries TRBV18 and TRBJ2-7, with no clear D. This CDR3 contains 13 residues. The germline V gene encodes CDR1 KGHSH and CDR2 LQKENI. V gave up 4 bases and J gave up 4 bases, with 11 bases separating them. This chain's CDR3 is CASSQQAPYEQYF. CDR3 nucleotide sequence: TGTGCCAGCTCACAGCAGGCCCCGTACGAGCAGTACTTC.

This chain uses TRBV3-1 (or the pseudogene TRBV3-2) with TRBJ2-1; the D is unclear. Germline assignment: CDR1 LGHDT and CDR2 YNNKEL (reference sequence). The CDR3 totals 13 residues. The V and J ends lost 4 bases and 5 bases respectively, with 9 bases between them. CDR3 in amino acids: CASSPGPDNEQFF. The DNA for the CDR3 is TGTGCCAGCAGCCCGGGCCCCGACAATGAGCAGTTCTTC.

The genes are TRBV9 and TRBJ2-7; 7 bases match TRBD2. This CDR3 contains 13 residues. The V gene's germline CDR1 is SGDLS and CDR2 YYNGEE. V lost 0 bases to trimming and J lost 7 bases; unmatched junction nucleotides: 4. The CDR3 loop reads CASSVATGGEQYF. The CDR3 nucleotides read TGTGCCAGCAGCGTAGCTACCGGGGGGGAGCAGTACTTC.

The chain recombines TRBV7-9 with TRBJ1-1; D is perhaps TRBD1 (6 bases). V shed 4 bases and J shed 2 bases, with 20 bases lying between them. CDR1 SEHNR and CDR2 FQNEAQ come from the germline V gene (reference sequence). The CDR3 length is 17 residues. The CDR3 protein is CASSSTVTYRDNTEAFF. The CDR3 DNA reads TGTGCCAGCAGCTCGACGGTTACATACAGGGACAACACTGAAGCTTTCTTT.

The table lists this clone with a few counts. The rearrangement links TRBV6-5 to TRBJ2-1; 9 bases align to TRBD2. V was pared by 2 bases and J by 3 bases, with 5 bases of the junction left unmatched. The germline gives CDR1 MNHEY, CDR2 SVGAGI. The CDR3 sequence is 16 residues long. The CDR3 nucleotides read TGTGCCAGCAGTTACCCTACTAGCGGGCACTACAATGAGCAGTTCTTC. It codes for CASSYPTSGHYNEQFF.

The V gene is TRBV4-2, the J gene TRBJ1-2, with 11 bases identical to TRBD1. Germline CDR1 and CDR2: LGHNA and YNFKEQ. V was pared by 0 bases and J by 6 bases, with 12 bases of the junction left unmatched. This CDR3 is built from 18 residues. CDR3 bases: TGTGCCAGCAGCCAAGATTTGGGACAGGGGGGCCTGGGTGATGGCTACACCTTC. The encoded protein is CASSQDLGQGGLGDGYTF.

The chain has TRBV19 and TRBJ2-7; no firm D call. Deletions cut 1 base from V and 7 bases from J, with 8 bases between. CDR3 length: 12 amino acids. CDR1 LNHDA and CDR2 SQIVND come from the germline V gene (reference sequence). The CDR3 region has the DNA TGTGCCAGTAGTATAGGCCTGGGGGAGCAGTACTTC. This encodes CASSIGLGEQYF.

The chain recombines TRBV28 with TRBJ1-2, with a tentative D call TRBD1 (6 bases). This CDR3 has 15 residues. V was shortened by 6 bases and J by 2 bases, with 16 bases between the two germline ends. Germline lookup yields CDR1 MDHEN and CDR2 SYDVKM. This CDR3 reads CASSPAGQGNYGYTF. Here the CDR3 DNA reads TGTGCCAGCAGCCCCGCCGGGCAGGGGAACTATGGCTACACCTTC.

The rearrangement uses TRBV19 and TRBJ2-7; 9 positions match TRBD1. Germline V lookup: CDR1 LNHDA, CDR2 SQIVND (reference sequence). Losses at the gene ends were 5 bases for V and 1 base for J; bases not matched to a gene: 9. The CDR3 length is 16 residues. CDR3 residues: CASSAPGQGGSYEQYF. CDR3 DNA sequence: TGTGCCAGTAGTGCCCCGGGACAGGGTGGGTCCTACGAGCAGTACTTC.

This clone was counted a few times. The chain employs TRBV2 and TRBJ2-1, with a tentative D call TRBD1 (5 bases). CDR1 is SNHLY, CDR2 FYNNEI, per germline. CDR3 length: 16 residues. V was clipped by 1 base and J by 7 bases, with 17 bases between them. Here the CDR3 reads CASSEGTGRALNEQFF. CDR3 bases: TGTGCCAGCAGTGAAGGGACGGGCAGGGCTCTAAATGAGCAGTTCTTC.

The chain uses TRBV6-5 and TRBJ2-5; TRBD2 might be the D (5 bases). The CDR3 is made up of 14 amino acids. Germline CDR1 and CDR2: MNHEY and SVGAGI. Deletions cut 2 bases from V and 5 bases from J, with 12 bases between. In nucleotides, the CDR3 is TGTGCCAGCAGTTACGAACCCCGGGGTGAGACCCAGTACTTC. Translated: CASSYEPRGETQYF.

The chain joins TRBV7-2 to TRBJ2-7, with TRBD1 identical over 10 bases. There are 15 residues in the CDR3. Germline V CDR1 and CDR2: SGHTA, FQGNSA. Trimming cost V 0 bases and J 7 bases; bases outside gene matches: 6. Written as DNA, the CDR3 is TGTGCCAGCAGCTTAGCTGGGACAGGGGCGCGTGAGCAGTACTTC. It is translated as CASSLAGTGAREQYF.

The sample holds a few counts of this clone. The V gene is TRBV25-1, the J gene TRBJ1-5; 8 bases agree with TRBD1. Germline V gene sequence: CDR1 MGHDK, CDR2 SYGVNS. This CDR3 has 15 residues. V lost 1 base to trimming and J lost 5 bases; unmatched junction nucleotides: 4. CDR3 sequence: CASSESGTGDQPQHF. The CDR3 coding sequence is TGTGCCAGCAGTGAATCTGGGACAGGCGATCAGCCCCAGCATTTT. The variable domain in full, with the rest retrieved from reference TRBV25-1 and TRBJ1-5, is EADIYQTPRYLVIGTGKKITLECSQTMGHDKMYWYQQDPGMELHLIHYSYGVNSTEKGDLSSESTVSRIRTEHFPLTLESARPSHTSQYLCASSESGTGDQPQHFGDGTRLSIL.

The CDR3 here is CASSRNTGGAYNSPLHF. As DNA, the CDR3 is TGCGCCAGCAGTAGAAACACAGGAGGTGCCTATAATTCACCCCTCCACTTT. The rearrangement uses TRBV10-2 and TRBJ1-6; TRBD1 might be the D (5 bases). Germline V CDR1 and CDR2: WSHSY, SAAADI. Trimming shortened V by 5 bases and J by 2 bases, and 16 bases separated the two germline ends. This CDR3 is 17 amino acids long.

The gene calls are TRBV6-5 and TRBJ2-1; 7 nucleotides line up with TRBD2. CDR1 and CDR2 from the germline V gene are MNHEY and SVGAGI. J lost 9 bases, V lost 6 bases, and 8 bases had no gene match. The length of the CDR3 is 13 residues. The CDR3, as DNA: TGTGCCAGCAGGGGTAGCGGGTGGGTTGAGCAGTTCTTC. Translated, it gives CASRGSGWVEQFF.

The chain couples TRBV4-2 to TRBJ2-1; unclear D gene. The V gene lost 0 bases and the J gene lost 3 bases, with 3 bases spanning the gap. The CDR3 extends over 13 amino acids. Germline V gene sequence: CDR1 LGHNA, CDR2 YNFKEQ. CDR3 sequence: CASSQENYNEQFF. CDR3 bases: TGTGCCAGCAGCCAAGAAAACTACAATGAGCAGTTCTTC.

The chain links TRBV7-2 to TRBJ1-2; D ambiguous. V was clipped by 1 base and J by 5 bases, with 14 bases between them. The CDR3 loop spans 15 amino acids. CDR1 is SGHTA and CDR2 is FQGNSA in the germline V gene. CDR3 sequence: CASSLDPLPRYGYTF. DNA of the CDR3: TGTGCCAGCAGCTTAGATCCCCTCCCGCGTTATGGCTACACCTTC.